Below, 26 T cell receptor beta chains from the same sample are listed, as sequenced in a study of cytomegalovirus exposure and HLA in healthy donors (dated by TCRdb to about 2017). The library was generated by the immunoSEQ multiplex PCR assay. The multiplex PCR relied on a mix of 60 forward primers for TCR Vbeta segments and 13 reverse primers for TCR Jbeta segments. This immuneACCESS table, as held by TCRdb, lists in-frame sequences with V and J called but not all clones. Of the missing ones, under half trace to an unresolved V gene in checked studies; the others have no known cause. This sample's listing comprises about 88,000 clones. The ten biggest clones cover less than 7% of the sample. The material sequenced was PBMCs. Receptors were obtained from a girl aged 5-17 years in good health and CMV-seropositive.

The V gene is TRBV11-3, the J gene TRBJ2-2; TRBD2 matches at 10 bases. The CDR3 sequence is 16 residues long. J was trimmed by 6 bases and V by 2 bases; bases with no gene match: 6. Per the germline V gene, CDR1 is SGHNT and CDR2 is YENEEA. CDR3 coding DNA: TGTGCCAGCAGCTTAAGAAGCGGGGGGGCCCCCGGGGAGCTGTTTTTT. The encoded protein is CASSLRSGGAPGELFF.

The rearrangement links TRBV13 to TRBJ2-1; 13 bases align to TRBD2. With 3 bases clipped from V and 3 bases from J, the junction kept 5 bases outside the gene matches. Looked up from germline, CDR1 is PRHDT and CDR2 is FYEKMQ (reference sequence). The CDR3 spans 17 residues. Here the CDR3 reads CASSFRTSGGLYNEQFF. The CDR3 coding sequence is TGTGCCAGCAGCTTTCGGACTAGCGGGGGCCTCTACAATGAGCAGTTCTTC. Together with reference TRBV13 and TRBJ2-1, the CDR3 gives the full variable domain: AAGVIQSPRHLIKEKRETATLKCYPIPRHDTVYWYQQGPGQDPQFLISFYEKMQSDKGSIPDRFSAQQFSDYHSELNMSSLELGDSALYFCASSFRTSGGLYNEQFFGPGTRLTVL.

The CDR3 nucleotides are TGTGCCAGCAGCTATGCCGGGAAGCCCTACGAGCAGTACGTC. Translating gives CASSYAGKPYEQYV. This sequence joins TRBV28 and TRBJ2-7; TRBD2 might be the D (5 bases). The V end lost 6 bases, the J end lost 2 bases, and 14 bases lay between the germline ends. Germline V CDR1 and CDR2: MDHEN, SYDVKM. The CDR3 extends over 14 amino acids.

The V and J genes are TRBV5-1 and TRBJ1-4; D uncertain. There are 14 residues in the CDR3. V was pared by 2 bases and J by 4 bases, with 9 bases between. Looked up from germline, CDR1 is SGHRS and CDR2 is YFSETQ. CDR3 bases: TGCGCCAGCAGCTTTCGGGGAGTTAATGAAAAACTGTTTTTT. It specifies CASSFRGVNEKLFF. Complete variable domain (other parts from reference TRBV5-1 and TRBJ1-4): KAGVTQTPRYLIKTRGQQVTLSCSPISGHRSVSWYQQTPGQGLQFLFEYFSETQRNKGNFPGRFSGRQFSNSRSEMNVSTLELGDSALYLCASSFRGVNEKLFFGSGTQLSVL.

J is TRBJ2-7 and V is TRBV9, with a possible D match to TRBD1 (6 bases). Per the germline V gene, CDR1 is SGDLS and CDR2 is YYNGEE. The CDR3 spans 18 residues. V lost 2 bases to trimming and J lost 0 bases, with 21 bases between them. The CDR3, as DNA: TGTGCCAGCAGCGTGGGAGACAGGCTTACCAGGAGCTCCTACGAGCAGTACTTC. The encoded protein is CASSVGDRLTRSSYEQYF.

CDR3 in DNA: TGTGCCAGCAGTGAATCCAGTCCGACCCTCCACTTT. Amino acid sequence: CASSESSPTLHF. This chain joins TRBV25-1 and TRBJ1-6; D gene ambiguous. CDR3 size: 12 residues. Between the trimmed V and J ends, which lost 1 base and 14 bases, there was a span of 9 bases. Germline V gives CDR1 MGHDK, CDR2 SYGVNS.

V is TRBV6-5 and J is TRBJ2-3; the D gene is possibly TRBD2 (5 bases). The germline gives CDR1 MNHEY, CDR2 SVGAGI. V shed 4 bases and J shed 6 bases, with 14 bases lying between them. This CDR3 is 14 amino acids long. The CDR3 sequence: CASSWRPGRDTQYF. In nucleotides, the CDR3 is TGTGCCAGCAGTTGGAGGCCGGGCAGGGATACGCAGTATTTT.

The chain uses TRBV18 and TRBJ1-1, with TRBD1 identical over 8 bases. The germline gives CDR1 KGHSH, CDR2 LQKENI. Losses at the gene ends were 3 bases for V and 1 base for J; bases not matched to a gene: 1. The CDR3 length is 14 residues. For the CDR3, the DNA is TGTGCCAGCTCACCCGGACAGGGGAACACTGAAGCTTTCTTT. Residues: CASSPGQGNTEAFF.

The V gene is TRBV7-2, the J gene TRBJ2-1, with TRBD2 matching over 14 bases. Germline lookup yields CDR1 SGHTA and CDR2 FQGNSA. V dropped 5 bases and J dropped 8; count of bases not matched to a gene: 8. The CDR3 has 16 residues. CDR3 residues: CASSKGLAGVVDEQFF. CDR3 DNA sequence: TGTGCCAGCAGCAAGGGACTAGCGGGGGTTGTGGATGAGCAGTTCTTC.

Regarding this clone: Other DNA sequences within the sample encode an identical CDR3. This chain uses TRBV6-1 with TRBJ1-6; D possibly corresponds to TRBD1 (5 bases). CDR1 MNHNS and CDR2 SASEGT come from the germline V gene. Trimming left V 6 bases short and J 9 bases short, with 12 bases between. The CDR3 totals 13 residues. The CDR3 is CASRGREGSPLHF. CDR3 sequence (DNA): TGTGCCAGCAGGGGCAGGGAGGGTTCACCCCTCCACTTT.

The chain uses TRBV2 and TRBJ2-7; TRBD1 matches at 9 bases. Losses at the gene ends were 5 bases for V and 1 base for J; bases not matched to a gene: 3. This CDR3 comprises 14 residues. Germline CDR1 is SNHLY and CDR2 is FYNNEI. The CDR3, as DNA: TGTGCCAGCAGTTCCGGGACAGGGTCCTACGAGCAGTACTTC. Encoded protein: CASSSGTGSYEQYF. The full variable domain, with the rest looked up from reference TRBV2 and TRBJ2-7, is EPEVTQTPSHQVTQMGQEVILRCVPISNHLYFYWYRQILGQKVEFLVSFYNNEISEKSEIFDDQFSVERPDGSNFTLKIRSTKLEDSAMYFCASSSGTGSYEQYFGPGTRLTVT.

CDR3 nucleotide sequence: TGTGCCAGCAGCCTCGGCGGGGAGACTGAAGCTTTCTTT. Translating gives CASSLGGETEAFF. This chain uses TRBV4-2 with TRBJ1-1; D is unresolved. V dropped 4 bases and J dropped 5 bases, with 11 bases sitting between them. CDR1 LGHNA and CDR2 YNFKEQ come from the germline V gene. The CDR3 is 13 residues long.

V is TRBV6-5 and J is TRBJ2-3, with D perhaps TRBD2 (7 bases). The CDR3 is 14 residues long. V was cut by 6 bases and J by 3 bases, with 13 bases left in between. CDR1 is MNHEY and CDR2 is SVGAGI in the germline V gene. The CDR3 DNA reads TGTGCCAGCAGGGAAAGGGGGGGAACAGATACGCAGTATTTT. Its protein product is CASRERGGTDTQYF.

V is TRBV29-1 and J is TRBJ1-2; maybe TRBD1 (6 bases). Per the germline V gene, CDR1 is SQVTM and CDR2 is ANQGSEA. V shed 6 bases and J shed 0 bases, with 8 bases lying between them. The CDR3 has 12 residues. The CDR3: CSVGHANYGYTF. The CDR3 coding sequence is TGCAGCGTGGGACATGCTAACTATGGCTACACCTTC.

The chain carries TRBV7-8 and TRBJ2-5; TRBD2 matches 13 bases. Germline assignment: CDR1 SGHVS and CDR2 FQNEAQ. The CDR3 is 15 amino acids. The trim removed 5 bases at V and 5 bases at J, leaving 5 bases unmatched. Here the CDR3 DNA reads TGTGCCAGCAGCACTAGCGGGGGGGCCGGTGAGACCCAGTACTTC. It encodes CASSTSGGAGETQYF.

The chain couples TRBV6-1 to TRBJ1-5; TRBD1 matches at 8 bases. Germline values: CDR1 MNHNS, CDR2 SASEGT. This CDR3 comprises 16 residues. V lost 0 bases, J lost 7 bases, and 8 bases stayed unmatched. CDR3 loop: CASSEARRGPWQPQHF. The CDR3 DNA follows: TGTGCCAGCAGTGAAGCGCGCAGGGGGCCGTGGCAGCCCCAGCATTTT.

V gene TRBV4-3 combines with J gene TRBJ2-5; D gene unclear. This CDR3 comprises 15 residues. With 1 base removed from V and 2 bases from J, the gap between germline ends came to 11 bases. Germline V gene sequence: CDR1 LGHNA, CDR2 YSLEER. The CDR3 protein is CASSQGGQTQETQYF. DNA for the CDR3: TGCGCCAGCAGCCAAGGAGGCCAGACTCAAGAGACCCAGTACTTC.

The rearrangement joins TRBV4-3 to TRBJ1-2, with TRBD1 identical over 7 bases. V shed 0 bases, J shed 5 bases, and the junction held 3 bases outside the gene matches. The germline V gene has CDR1 LGHNA and CDR2 YSLEER. CDR3 length equals 14 residues. The chain's CDR3 is CASSQDDRAYGYTF. The CDR3, as DNA: TGCGCCAGCAGCCAAGATGACAGGGCTTATGGCTACACCTTC.

In DNA, the CDR3 is TGTGCCACCAGCGGGACAGGGGGAATGGGCGAGCAGTACGTC. It specifies CATSGTGGMGEQYV. This chain connects TRBV15 to TRBJ2-7; TRBD1 matches at 11 bases. CDR3 length equals 14 residues. CDR1 and CDR2 (germline): LNHNV, YYDKDF (reference sequence). Trimming removed 5 bases from V and 6 bases from J; junction bases left unmatched: 6.

The chain employs TRBV28 and TRBJ2-2; a possible D gene is TRBD1 (6 bases). V was cut by 4 bases and J by 0 bases, with 12 bases left in between. Germline V gene sequence: CDR1 MDHEN, CDR2 SYDVKM. CDR3 size: 16 residues. CDR3 sequence reads: CASSWTARTNTGELFF. The CDR3 DNA is TGTGCCAGCAGTTGGACAGCCCGGACGAACACCGGGGAGCTGTTTTTT. Full variable domain (missing parts from reference TRBV28 and TRBJ2-2): DVKVTQSSRYLVKRTGEKVFLECVQDMDHENMFWYRQDPGLGLRLIYFSYDVKMKEKGDIPEGYSVSREKKERFSLILESASTNQTSMYLCASSWTARTNTGELFFGEGSRLTVL.

The chain couples TRBV4-1 to TRBJ1-2; 7 bases line up with TRBD1. This CDR3 is built from 14 residues. The ends lost 3 bases at V and 5 bases at J; junction bases unmatched: 6. The germline CDR1 and CDR2 sequences are MGHRA and YSYEKL. CDR3 sequence reads: CASSHQGQKYGYTF. The CDR3 DNA is TGCGCCAGCAGCCACCAGGGACAGAAGTATGGCTACACCTTC.

The chain has TRBV6-5 and TRBJ1-2; TRBD1 matches at 11 bases. The CDR3 runs to 15 residues. Germline trimming cut 4 bases from V and 4 bases from J; bases unmatched to any gene: 5. Germline CDR1 MNHEY, CDR2 SVGAGI. Here the CDR3 reads CASSFRTGGFYGYTF. CDR3 nucleotide sequence: TGTGCCAGCAGTTTCAGGACAGGGGGCTTCTATGGCTACACCTTC.

V gene TRBV19 combines with J gene TRBJ1-1, with D possibly being TRBD1 (5 bases). Trimming left V 4 bases short and J 3 bases short, with 12 bases between. The CDR3 has 14 amino acids. In germline, CDR1 is LNHDA, CDR2 SQIVND (reference sequence). The CDR3 coding sequence is TGTGCCAGTAGTACCGCCGGAGGGGACACTGAAGCTTTCTTT. Its protein is CASSTAGGDTEAFF.

J is TRBJ1-1 and V is TRBV13, with TRBD1 identical over 7 bases. The CDR3 totals 12 residues. Losses at the gene ends were 4 bases for V and 8 bases for J; bases not matched to a gene: 4. CDR1 is PRHDT, CDR2 FYEKMQ, per germline (reference sequence). The CDR3 is CASSSETGEAFF. In nucleotides, the CDR3 is TGTGCCAGCAGCTCAGAGACAGGGGAAGCTTTCTTT.

CDR3 amino acids: CAWCPGQRGRGAQETQYF. CDR3 nucleotides: TGTGCCTGGTGCCCGGGACAGAGGGGGAGAGGGGCCCAAGAGACCCAGTACTTC. The gene calls are TRBV30 and TRBJ2-5; 7 nucleotides align to TRBD1. V shed 5 bases and J 1 base; nucleotides not matched to a gene: 19. Germline V gives CDR1 GTSNPN, CDR2 SVGIG (reference sequence). The CDR3 contains 18 residues. The full variable domain, its missing parts supplied by reference TRBV30 and TRBJ2-5, is SQTIHQWPATLVQPVGSPLSLECTVEGTSNPNLYWYRQAAGRGLQLLFYSVGIGQISSEVPQNLSASRPQDRQFILSSKKLLLSDSGFYLCAWCPGQRGRGAQETQYFGPGTRLLVL.

The chain links TRBV19 to TRBJ2-3; 13 bases align to TRBD2. From germline, CDR1 is LNHDA and CDR2 SQIVND (reference sequence). Unmatched junction bases numbered 7, after V lost 6 bases and J lost 4 bases. CDR3 size: 16 residues. In DNA form, the CDR3 reads TGTGCCAGTAGAAAAACTAGCGGGGGGGCTGCAGATACGCAGTATTTT. As protein: CASRKTSGGAADTQYF.